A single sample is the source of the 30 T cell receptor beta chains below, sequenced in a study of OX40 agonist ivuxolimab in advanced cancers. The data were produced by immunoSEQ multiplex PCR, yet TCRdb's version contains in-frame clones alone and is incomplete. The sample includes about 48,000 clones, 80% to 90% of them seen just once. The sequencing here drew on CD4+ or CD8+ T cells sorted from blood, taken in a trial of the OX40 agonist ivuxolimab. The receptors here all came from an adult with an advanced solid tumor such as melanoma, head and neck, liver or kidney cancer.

CDR3 nucleotides: TGCGCCAGCAGCCCTTCGACAGACGCAGGGGAAAAACTGTTTTTT. Residues: CASSPSTDAGEKLFF. The genes are TRBV5-1 and TRBJ1-4; TRBD1 might be the D (5 bases). The germline V gene encodes CDR1 SGHRS and CDR2 YFSETQ. V gave up 4 bases and J gave up 8 bases, with 18 bases separating them. The CDR3 loop spans 15 amino acids.

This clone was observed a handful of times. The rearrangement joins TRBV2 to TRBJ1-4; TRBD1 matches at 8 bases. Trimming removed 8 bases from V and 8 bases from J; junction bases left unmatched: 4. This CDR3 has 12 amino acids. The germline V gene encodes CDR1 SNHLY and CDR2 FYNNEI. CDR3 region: CASGQGREKLFF. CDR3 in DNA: TGTGCCAGCGGACAGGGTAGGGAAAAACTGTTTTTT.

The CDR3 spells CASSSALETQYF. As DNA, the CDR3 is TGTGCCAGCTCGTCCGCTCTGGAGACCCAGTACTTC. The gene calls are TRBV18 and TRBJ2-5; no clear D gene. CDR1 is KGHSH, CDR2 LQKENI, per germline. V was cut by 6 bases and J by 5 bases, with 10 bases left in between. CDR3 length: 12 amino acids.

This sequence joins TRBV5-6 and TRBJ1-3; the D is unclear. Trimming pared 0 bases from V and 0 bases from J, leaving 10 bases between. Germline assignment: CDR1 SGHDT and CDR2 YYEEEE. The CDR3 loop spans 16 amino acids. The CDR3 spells CASSLALGNSGNTIYF. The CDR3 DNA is TGTGCCAGCAGCTTGGCCTTGGGGAACTCTGGAAACACCATATATTTT.

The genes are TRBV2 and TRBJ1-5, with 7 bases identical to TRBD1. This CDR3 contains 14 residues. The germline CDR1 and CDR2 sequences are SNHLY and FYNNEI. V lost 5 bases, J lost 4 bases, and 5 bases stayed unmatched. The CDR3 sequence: CASSSLTGNQPQHF. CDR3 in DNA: TGTGCCAGCAGTAGCCTGACAGGGAATCAGCCCCAGCATTTT.

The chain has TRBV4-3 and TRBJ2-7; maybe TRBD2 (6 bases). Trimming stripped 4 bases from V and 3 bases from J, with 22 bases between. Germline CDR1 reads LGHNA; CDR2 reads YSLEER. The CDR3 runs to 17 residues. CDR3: CASSREVRGSGNYEQYF. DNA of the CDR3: TGCGCCAGCAGCCGTGAGGTGCGGGGTAGCGGTAACTACGAGCAGTACTTC.

CDR3 bases: TGTGCCAGCTCACCACAGATTGGAAACACCATATATTTT. This translates into CASSPQIGNTIYF. The chain has TRBV18 and TRBJ1-3; D gene ambiguous. This CDR3 has 13 residues. V dropped 1 base and J dropped 3 bases, with 4 bases sitting between them. Germline V gene lookup returns CDR1 KGHSH and CDR2 LQKENI. Filled out from reference TRBV18 and TRBJ1-3, the complete variable domain reads NAGVMQNPRHLVRRRGQEARLRCSPMKGHSHVYWYRQLPEEGLKFMVYLQKENIIDESGMPKERFSAEFPKEGPSILRIQQVVRGDSAAYFCASSPQIGNTIYFGEGSWLTVV.

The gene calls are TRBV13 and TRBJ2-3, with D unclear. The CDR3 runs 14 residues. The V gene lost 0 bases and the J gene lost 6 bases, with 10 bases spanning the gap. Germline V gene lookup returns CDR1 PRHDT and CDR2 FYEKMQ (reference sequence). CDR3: CASSLGPDADTQYF. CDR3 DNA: TGTGCCAGCAGCTTAGGTCCCGATGCGGATACGCAGTATTTT. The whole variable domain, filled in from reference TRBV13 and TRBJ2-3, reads AAGVIQSPRHLIKEKRETATLKCYPIPRHDTVYWYQQGPGQDPQFLISFYEKMQSDKGSIPDRFSAQQFSDYHSELNMSSLELGDSALYFCASSLGPDADTQYFGPGTRLTVL.

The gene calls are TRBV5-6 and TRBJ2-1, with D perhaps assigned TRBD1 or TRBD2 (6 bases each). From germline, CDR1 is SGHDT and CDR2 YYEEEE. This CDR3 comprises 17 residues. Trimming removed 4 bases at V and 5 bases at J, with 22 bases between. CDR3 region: CASSGGSRGGYNNEQFF. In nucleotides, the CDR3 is TGTGCCAGCAGCGGGGGGTCCAGGGGAGGTTATAACAATGAGCAGTTCTTC. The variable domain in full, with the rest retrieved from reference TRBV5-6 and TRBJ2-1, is DAGVTQSPTHLIKTRGQQVTLRCSPKSGHDTVSWYQQALGQGPQFIFQYYEEEERQRGNFPDRFSGHQFPNYSSELNVNALLLGDSALYLCASSGGSRGGYNNEQFFGPGTRLTVL.

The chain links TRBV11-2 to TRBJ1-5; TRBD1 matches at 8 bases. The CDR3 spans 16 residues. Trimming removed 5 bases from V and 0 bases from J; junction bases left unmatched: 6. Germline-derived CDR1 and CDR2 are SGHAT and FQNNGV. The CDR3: CASSPWTGNSNQPQHF. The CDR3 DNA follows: TGTGCCAGCAGCCCGTGGACAGGGAATAGCAATCAGCCCCAGCATTTT.

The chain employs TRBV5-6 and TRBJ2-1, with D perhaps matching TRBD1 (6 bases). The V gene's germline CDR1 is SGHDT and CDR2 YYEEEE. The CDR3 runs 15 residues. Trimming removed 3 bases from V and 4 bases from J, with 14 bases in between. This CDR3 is CASSWTWDTYNEQFF. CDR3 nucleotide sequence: TGTGCCAGCAGCTGGACCTGGGACACGTACAATGAGCAGTTCTTC.

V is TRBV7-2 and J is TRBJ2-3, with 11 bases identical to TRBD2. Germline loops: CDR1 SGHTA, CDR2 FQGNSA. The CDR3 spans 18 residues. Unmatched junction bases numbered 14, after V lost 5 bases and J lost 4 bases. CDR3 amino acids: CASSREWVAGGPSDTQYF. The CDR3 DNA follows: TGTGCCAGCAGCCGGGAGTGGGTAGCGGGAGGGCCTTCAGATACGCAGTATTTT.

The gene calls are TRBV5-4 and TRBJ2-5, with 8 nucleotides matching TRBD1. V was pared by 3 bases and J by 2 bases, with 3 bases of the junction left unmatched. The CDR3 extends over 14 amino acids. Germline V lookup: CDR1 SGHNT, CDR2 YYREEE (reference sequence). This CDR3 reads CASSYGTGQETQYF. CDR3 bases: TGTGCCAGCAGCTACGGGACAGGTCAAGAGACCCAGTACTTC.

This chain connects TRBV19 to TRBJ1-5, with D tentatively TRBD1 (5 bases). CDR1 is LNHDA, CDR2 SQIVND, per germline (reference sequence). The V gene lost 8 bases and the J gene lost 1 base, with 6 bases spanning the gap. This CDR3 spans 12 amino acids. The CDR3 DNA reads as TGTGCCAGTGGGGGAAGCAATCAGCCCCAGCATTTT. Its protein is CASGGSNQPQHF. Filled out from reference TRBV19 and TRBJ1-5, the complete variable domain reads DGGITQSPKYLFRKEGQNVTLSCEQNLNHDAMYWYRQDPGQGLRLIYYSQIVNDFQKGDIAEGYSVSREKKESFPLTVTSAQKNPTAFYLCASGGSNQPQHFGDGTRLSIL.

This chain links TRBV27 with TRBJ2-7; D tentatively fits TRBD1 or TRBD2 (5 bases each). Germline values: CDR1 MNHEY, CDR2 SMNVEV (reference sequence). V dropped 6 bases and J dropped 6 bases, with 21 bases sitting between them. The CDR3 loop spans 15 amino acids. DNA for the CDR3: TGTGCCAGCAGCGCCCGGGACCTGCGACGGGGCGAGCAGTACTTC. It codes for CASSARDLRRGEQYF.

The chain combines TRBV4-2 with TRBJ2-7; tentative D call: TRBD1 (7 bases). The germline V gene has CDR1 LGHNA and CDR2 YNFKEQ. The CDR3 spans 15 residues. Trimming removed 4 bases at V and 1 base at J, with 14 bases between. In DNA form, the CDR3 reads TGTGCCAGCAGCCGAAGCAGGGGGGATTCCTACGAGCAGTACTTC. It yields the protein CASSRSRGDSYEQYF.

CDR3 DNA sequence: TGCGCCAGCAGCTTGGACTTCTCTGGGGCCAACGTCCTGACTTTC. As protein: CASSLDFSGANVLTF. The rearrangement uses TRBV5-1 and TRBJ2-6; D is undetermined. The V end was cut by 0 bases, the J end by 0 bases, with 4 bases between. Germline-derived CDR1 and CDR2 are SGHRS and YFSETQ. There are 15 residues in the CDR3.

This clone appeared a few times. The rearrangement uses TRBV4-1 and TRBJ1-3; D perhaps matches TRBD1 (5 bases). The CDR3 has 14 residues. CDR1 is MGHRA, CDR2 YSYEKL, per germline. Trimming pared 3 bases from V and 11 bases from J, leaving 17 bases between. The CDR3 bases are TGCGCCAGCAGCCAGGCTGGGACGGGTGTAGCCATATATTTT. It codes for CASSQAGTGVAIYF.

DNA of the CDR3: TGTGCCAGCAGTTTATCTGGCAGCTCTGGAAACACCATATATTTT. Translating it yields CASSLSGSSGNTIYF. J is TRBJ1-3 and V is TRBV27, with D unresolved. The length of the CDR3 is 15 residues. The V gene's germline CDR1 is MNHEY and CDR2 SMNVEV (reference sequence). V was pared by 0 bases and J by 0 bases, with 6 bases between.

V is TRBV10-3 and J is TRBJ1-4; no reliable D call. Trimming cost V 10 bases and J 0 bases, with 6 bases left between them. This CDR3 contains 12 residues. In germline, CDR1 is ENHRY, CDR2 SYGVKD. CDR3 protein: CATRTTNEKLFF. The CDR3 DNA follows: TGTGCCACCCGGACAACTAATGAAAAACTGTTTTTT.

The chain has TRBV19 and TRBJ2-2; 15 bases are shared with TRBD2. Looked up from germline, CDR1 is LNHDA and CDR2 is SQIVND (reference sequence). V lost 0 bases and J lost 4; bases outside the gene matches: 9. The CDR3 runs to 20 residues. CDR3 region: CASSIDLWGLAGGGTGELFF. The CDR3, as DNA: TGTGCCAGTAGTATAGATCTATGGGGACTAGCGGGAGGAGGCACCGGGGAGCTGTTTTTT.

The chain's CDR3 is CASSIVQGRVVLTF. The DNA of the CDR3 is TGTGCCAGTAGTATAGTGCAGGGGCGGGTCGTCCTGACTTTC. V is TRBV19 and J is TRBJ2-6; D might be TRBD1 (6 bases). Per germline, CDR1 LNHDA and CDR2 SQIVND (reference sequence). Trimming removed 1 base from V and 12 bases from J, with 13 bases in between. This CDR3 comprises 14 residues.

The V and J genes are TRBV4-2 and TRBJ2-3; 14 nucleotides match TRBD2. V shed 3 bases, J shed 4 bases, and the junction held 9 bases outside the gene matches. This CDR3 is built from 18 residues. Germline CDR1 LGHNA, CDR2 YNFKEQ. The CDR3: CASSQVGLAGGKADTQYF. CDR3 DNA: TGTGCCAGCAGCCAGGTTGGACTAGCGGGAGGCAAGGCAGATACGCAGTATTTT.

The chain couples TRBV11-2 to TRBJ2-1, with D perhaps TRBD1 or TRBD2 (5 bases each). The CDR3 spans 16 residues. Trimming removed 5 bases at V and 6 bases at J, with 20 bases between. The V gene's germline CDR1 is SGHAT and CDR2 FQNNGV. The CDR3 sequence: CASSQTGTQHGNEQFF. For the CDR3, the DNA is TGTGCCAGCAGCCAGACCGGGACCCAGCATGGCAATGAGCAGTTCTTC. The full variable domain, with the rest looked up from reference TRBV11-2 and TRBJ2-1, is EAGVAQSPRYKIIEKRQSVAFWCNPISGHATLYWYQQILGQGPKLLIQFQNNGVVDDSQLPKDRFSAERLKGVDSTLKIQPAKLEDSAVYLCASSQTGTQHGNEQFFGPGTRLTVL.

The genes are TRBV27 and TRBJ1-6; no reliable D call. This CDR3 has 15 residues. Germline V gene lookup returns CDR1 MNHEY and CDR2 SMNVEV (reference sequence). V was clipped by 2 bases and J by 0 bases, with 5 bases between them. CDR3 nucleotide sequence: TGTGCCAGCAGTTTACAGAGCTCCTATAATTCACCCCTCCACTTT. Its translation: CASSLQSSYNSPLHF.

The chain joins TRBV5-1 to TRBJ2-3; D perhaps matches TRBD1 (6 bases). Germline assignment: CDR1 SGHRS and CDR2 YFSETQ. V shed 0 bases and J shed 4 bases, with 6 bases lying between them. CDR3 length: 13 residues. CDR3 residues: CASSLDRADTQYF. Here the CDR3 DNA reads TGCGCCAGCAGCTTGGACAGGGCAGATACGCAGTATTTT.

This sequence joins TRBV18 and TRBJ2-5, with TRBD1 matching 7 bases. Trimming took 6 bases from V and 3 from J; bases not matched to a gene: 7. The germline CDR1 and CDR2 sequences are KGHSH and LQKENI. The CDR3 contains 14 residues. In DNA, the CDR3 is TGTGCCAGCTCTCACGGGACAGAAGAAGAGACCCAGTACTTC. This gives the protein CASSHGTEEETQYF.

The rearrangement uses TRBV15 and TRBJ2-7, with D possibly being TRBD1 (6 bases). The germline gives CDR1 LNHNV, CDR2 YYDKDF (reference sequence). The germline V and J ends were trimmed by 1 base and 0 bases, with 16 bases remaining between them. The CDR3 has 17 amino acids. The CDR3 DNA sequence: TGTGCCACCAGCAGAGGGATCGTAGAACAGGGCTCCTACGAGCAGTACTTC. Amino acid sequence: CATSRGIVEQGSYEQYF. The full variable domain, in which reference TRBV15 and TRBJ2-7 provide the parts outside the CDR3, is DAMVIQNPRYQVTQFGKPVTLSCSQTLNHNVMYWYQQKSSQAPKLLFHYYDKDFNNEADTPDNFQSRRPNTSFCFLDIRSPGLGDTAMYLCATSRGIVEQGSYEQYFGPGTRLTVT.

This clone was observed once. The CDR3 nucleotides are TGTGCCAGCAGTGAATCTTCAGGGTCTTCTGAAGCTTTCTTT. Its protein is CASSESSGSSEAFF. The chain has TRBV25-1 and TRBJ1-1, with D perhaps TRBD1 (5 bases). Germline lookup yields CDR1 MGHDK and CDR2 SYGVNS. The length of the CDR3 is 14 residues. V lost 1 base and J 6 bases, leaving 12 bases between the germline ends.

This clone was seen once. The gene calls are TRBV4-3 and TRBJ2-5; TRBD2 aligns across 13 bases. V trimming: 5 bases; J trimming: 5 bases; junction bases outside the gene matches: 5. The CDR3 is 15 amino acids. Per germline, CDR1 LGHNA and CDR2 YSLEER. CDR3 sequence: CASSTQTSGGETQYF. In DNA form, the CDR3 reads TGCGCCAGCAGCACGCAGACTAGCGGGGGGGAGACCCAGTACTTC.